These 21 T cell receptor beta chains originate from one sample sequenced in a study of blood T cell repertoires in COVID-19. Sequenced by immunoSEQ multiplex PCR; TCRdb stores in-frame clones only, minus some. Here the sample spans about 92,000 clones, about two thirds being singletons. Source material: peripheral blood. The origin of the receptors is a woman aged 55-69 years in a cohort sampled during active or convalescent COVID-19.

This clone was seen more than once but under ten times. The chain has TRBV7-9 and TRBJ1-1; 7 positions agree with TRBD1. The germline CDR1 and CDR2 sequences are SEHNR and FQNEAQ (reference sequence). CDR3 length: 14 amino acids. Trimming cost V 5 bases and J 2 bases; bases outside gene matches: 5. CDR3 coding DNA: TGTGCCAGCAGCGGAGGACAGGTTAACACTGAAGCTTTCTTT. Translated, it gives CASSGGQVNTEAFF.

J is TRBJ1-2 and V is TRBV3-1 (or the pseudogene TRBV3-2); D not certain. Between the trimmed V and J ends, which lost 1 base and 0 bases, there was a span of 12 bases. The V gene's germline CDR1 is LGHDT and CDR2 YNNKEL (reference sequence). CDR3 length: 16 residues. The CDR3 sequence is CASSQGGGVTNYGYTF. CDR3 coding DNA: TGTGCCAGCAGCCAAGGTGGTGGAGTGACTAACTATGGCTACACCTTC.

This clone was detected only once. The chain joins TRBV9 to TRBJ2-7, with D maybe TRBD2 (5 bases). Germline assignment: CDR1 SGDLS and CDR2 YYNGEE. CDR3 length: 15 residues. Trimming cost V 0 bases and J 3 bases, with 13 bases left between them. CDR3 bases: TGTGCCAGCAGCGTAGGAGATAGCGAGGTCTACGAGCAGTACTTC. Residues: CASSVGDSEVYEQYF.

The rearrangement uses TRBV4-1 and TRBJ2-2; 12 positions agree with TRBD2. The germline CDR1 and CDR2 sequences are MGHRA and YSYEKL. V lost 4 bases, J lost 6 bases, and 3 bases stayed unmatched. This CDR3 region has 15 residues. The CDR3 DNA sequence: TGCGCCAGCAGCCCCACTAGCGGGGGGCCCGGGGAGCTGTTTTTT. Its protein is CASSPTSGGPGELFF.

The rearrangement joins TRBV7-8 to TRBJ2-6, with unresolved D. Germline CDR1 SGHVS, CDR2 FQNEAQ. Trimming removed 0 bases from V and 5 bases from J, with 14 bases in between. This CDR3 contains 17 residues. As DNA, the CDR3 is TGTGCCAGCAGCTTAGCGCTACCAAGTATCTGGGCCAACGTCCTGACTTTC. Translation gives CASSLALPSIWANVLTF.

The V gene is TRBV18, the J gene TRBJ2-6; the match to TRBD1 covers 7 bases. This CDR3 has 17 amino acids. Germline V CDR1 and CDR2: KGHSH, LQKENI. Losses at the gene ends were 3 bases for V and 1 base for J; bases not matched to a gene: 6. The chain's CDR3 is CASSPTGSGSGANVLTF. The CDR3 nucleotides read TGTGCCAGCTCACCGACAGGGTCCGGGTCTGGGGCCAACGTCCTGACTTTC.

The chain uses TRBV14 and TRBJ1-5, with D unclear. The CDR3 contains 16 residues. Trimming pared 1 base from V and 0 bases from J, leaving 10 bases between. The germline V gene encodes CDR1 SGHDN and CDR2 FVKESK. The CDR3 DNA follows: TGTGCCAGCAGCCAAGTTACAGCATATAGCAATCAGCCCCAGCATTTT. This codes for CASSQVTAYSNQPQHF.

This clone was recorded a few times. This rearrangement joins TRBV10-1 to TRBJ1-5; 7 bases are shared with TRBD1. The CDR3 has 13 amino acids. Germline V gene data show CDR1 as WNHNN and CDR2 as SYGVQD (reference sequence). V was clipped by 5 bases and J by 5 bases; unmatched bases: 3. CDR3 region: CASSYRGDQPQHF. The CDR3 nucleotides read TGCGCCAGCAGTTACAGGGGTGATCAGCCCCAGCATTTT.

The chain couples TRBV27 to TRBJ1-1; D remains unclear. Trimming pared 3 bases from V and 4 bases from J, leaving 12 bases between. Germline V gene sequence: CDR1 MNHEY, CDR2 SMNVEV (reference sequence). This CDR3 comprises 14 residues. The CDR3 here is CASSFRGGGTEAFF. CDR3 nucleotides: TGTGCCAGCAGTTTCAGAGGCGGTGGCACTGAAGCTTTCTTT.

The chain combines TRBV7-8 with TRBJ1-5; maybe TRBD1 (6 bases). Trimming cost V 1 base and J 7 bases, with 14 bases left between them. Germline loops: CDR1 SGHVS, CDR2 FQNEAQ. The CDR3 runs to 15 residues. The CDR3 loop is CASSLVRGGQQPQHF. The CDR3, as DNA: TGTGCCAGCAGCTTAGTTCGGGGGGGCCAGCAGCCCCAGCATTTT.

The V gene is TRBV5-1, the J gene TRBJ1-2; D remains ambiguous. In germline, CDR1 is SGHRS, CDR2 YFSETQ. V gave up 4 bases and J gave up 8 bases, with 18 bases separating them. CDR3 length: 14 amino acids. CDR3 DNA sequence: TGCGCCAGCAGCATTGGACCCAACGGAGGGGGCTACACCTTC. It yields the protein CASSIGPNGGGYTF.

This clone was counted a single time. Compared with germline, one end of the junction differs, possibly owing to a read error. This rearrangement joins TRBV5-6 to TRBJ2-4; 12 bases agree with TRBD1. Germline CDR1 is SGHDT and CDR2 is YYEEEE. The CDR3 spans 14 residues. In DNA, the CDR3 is TGTGCCAGCAGCTCACGGGACAGGGGGCCCCTACCGAACTTC. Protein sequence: CASSSRDRGPLPNF.

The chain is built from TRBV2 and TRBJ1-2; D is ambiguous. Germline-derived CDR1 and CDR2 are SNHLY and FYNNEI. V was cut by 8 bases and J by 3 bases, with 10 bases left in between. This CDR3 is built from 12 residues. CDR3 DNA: TGTGCCAGCTCTACCCTGGACTATGGCTACACCTTC. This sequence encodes CASSTLDYGYTF.

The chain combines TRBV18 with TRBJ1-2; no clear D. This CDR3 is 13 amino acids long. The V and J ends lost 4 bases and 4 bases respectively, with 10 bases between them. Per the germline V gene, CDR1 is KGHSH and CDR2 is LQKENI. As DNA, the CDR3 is TGTGCCAGCTCACTACGCGAGGGCTATGGCTACACCTTC. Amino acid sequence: CASSLREGYGYTF.

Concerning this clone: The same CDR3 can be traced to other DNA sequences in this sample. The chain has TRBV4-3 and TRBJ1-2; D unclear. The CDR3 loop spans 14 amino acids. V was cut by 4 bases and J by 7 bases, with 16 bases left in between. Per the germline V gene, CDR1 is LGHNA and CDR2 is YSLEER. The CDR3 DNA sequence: TGCGCCAGCAGCCTCGCCGGGGAAGCTGGTGGCTACACCTTC. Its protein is CASSLAGEAGGYTF.

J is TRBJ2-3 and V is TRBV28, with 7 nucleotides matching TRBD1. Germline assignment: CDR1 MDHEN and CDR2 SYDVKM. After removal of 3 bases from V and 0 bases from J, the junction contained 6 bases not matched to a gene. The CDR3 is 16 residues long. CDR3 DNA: TGTGCCAGCAGTTTCCAAGGGGGCGATAGCACAGATACGCAGTATTTT. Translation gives CASSFQGGDSTDTQYF.

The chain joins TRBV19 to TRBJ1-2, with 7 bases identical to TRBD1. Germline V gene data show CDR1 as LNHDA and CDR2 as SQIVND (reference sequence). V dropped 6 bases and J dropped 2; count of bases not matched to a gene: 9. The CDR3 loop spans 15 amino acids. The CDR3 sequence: CASSRDSGRNYGYTF. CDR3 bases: TGTGCCAGTAGCCGGGACAGCGGCCGAAACTATGGCTACACCTTC.

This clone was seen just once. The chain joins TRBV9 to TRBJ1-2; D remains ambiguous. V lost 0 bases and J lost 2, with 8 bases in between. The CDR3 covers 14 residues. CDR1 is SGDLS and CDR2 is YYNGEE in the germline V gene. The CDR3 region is CASSVDSSNYGYTF. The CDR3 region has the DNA TGTGCCAGCAGCGTAGACAGCTCCAACTATGGCTACACCTTC.

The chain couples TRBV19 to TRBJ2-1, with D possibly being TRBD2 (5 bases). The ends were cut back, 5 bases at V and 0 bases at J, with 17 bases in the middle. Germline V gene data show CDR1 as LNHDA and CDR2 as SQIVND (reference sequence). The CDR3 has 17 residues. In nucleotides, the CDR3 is TGTGCCAGTAGTGCCGACGGAGGTGGGTTCTCCTACAATGAGCAGTTCTTC. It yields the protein CASSADGGGFSYNEQFF.

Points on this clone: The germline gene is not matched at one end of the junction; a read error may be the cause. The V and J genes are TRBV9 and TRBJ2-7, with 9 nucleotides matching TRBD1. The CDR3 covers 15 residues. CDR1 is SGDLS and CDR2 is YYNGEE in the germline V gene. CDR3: CASSPGVTGGFEEYF. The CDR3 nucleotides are TGTGCCAGCAGCCCCGGCGTCACAGGGGGCTTCGAGGAGTACTTC.

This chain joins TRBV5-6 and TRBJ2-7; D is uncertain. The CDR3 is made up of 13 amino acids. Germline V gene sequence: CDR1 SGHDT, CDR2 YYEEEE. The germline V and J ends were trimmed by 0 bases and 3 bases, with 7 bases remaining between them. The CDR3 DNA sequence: TGTGCCAGCAGCTTGGAACCCGGCTACGAGCAGTACTTC. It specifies CASSLEPGYEQYF.